The TCR beta chain described here comes from a study of blood T cells in healthy people across ages. Individuals who donated were healthy Caucasians from Russia aged roughly 6 to 90. With 1 base clipped from V and 6 bases from J, the junction kept 10 bases outside the gene matches. The CDR3 spans 16 residues. CDR1 and CDR2 from the germline V gene are LGHNA and YSLEER. This clonotype appeared a few times. A second PCR, run for about 6 to 11 cycles, used a sample-barcoded 5' primer plus a J-beta primer mix. TCRdb analysed the 5' RACE reads with MiXCR anew, one entry per CDR3 protein. The table includes around 990,000 distinct CDR3 sequences, approximately 25% detected once. The same data also contributed to another study, on T cells of mothers and their children. That study reports: A few healthy Caucasian mothers, along with their six children, served as the donors.

The sequence derives from a girl aged 2-10 years in good health. The chain couples TRBV4-3 to TRBJ2-5; TRBD2 agrees at 8 bases. The sample was blood. The CDR3 spells CASSQGRGAPGQTQYF. The CDR3 coding sequence is TGCGCCAGCAGCCAAGGGCGGGGGGCACCTGGCCAGACCCAGTACTTC.